This T cell receptor beta chain was profiled in a study of blood T cell repertoires in COVID-19. This clone has just one count. Cohorts were based on clinical histories the participants reported. The germline V and J ends were trimmed by 1 base and 1 base, with 11 bases remaining between them. The CDR3 consists of 15 residues. The germline gives CDR1 LGHDT, CDR2 YNNKEL (reference sequence). In the authors' methods: Estimation of nucleated cell counts was performed using reference gene primer amplification. Measured with immunoSEQ multiplex PCR; TCRdb has only the in-frame clones, and not every one. From that table come the V and J calls and clone size; the DNA was used to work out D and trimming. The table has 200,000 to 250,000 clones, around 85% seen once.

V and J are TRBV3-1 (or the pseudogene TRBV3-2) and TRBJ2-7; D may be TRBD1 (6 bases). Sequencing input: PBMCs or T cells enriched from blood (not recorded which). The TCR sequence derives from a woman in her forties or fifties in a cohort exposed to, infected with or recovered from COVID-19 (not recorded which). The CDR3 DNA reads as TGTGCCAGCAGCCAAGGAGGTGACAGGTCCTACGAGCAGTACTTC. It translates to CASSQGGDRSYEQYF.